This TCR beta chain was identified in a study of beta chain features in type 1 diabetes. General observations from the study: Type 1 diabetes patients showed a moderate but significant shortening of TCRB CDR3s in all four CD4+ subsets. It was among patients, rather than healthy donors, that naive, central memory and Treg TCRB repertoires appeared more similar.

The CDR3 extends over 11 amino acids. V lost 5 bases and J lost 7, with 5 bases in between. Germline CDR1 and CDR2: LNHDA and SQIVND (reference sequence). Using CD45RO/CCR7/CD25/CD127/CD95/CD27, CD4+ naive, central memory, regulatory and stem cell-like memory cells were sorted. The authors reverse transcribed all of the isolated RNA, so sequencing captured expressed TCRB transcripts. Profiled with immunoSEQ multiplex PCR; TCRdb holds only in-frame clones, not every one. The table records some 410,000 clones, about 14% of them present only once. This clone was counted between two and nine times. Antigen specificity is unknown.

The sequence was collected from a man aged 30-40 years in good health. The genes are TRBV19 and TRBJ2-2; no firm D call. Sequencing input: naive CD4+ T cells from blood. The CDR3: CASSRVGELFF. In nucleotides, the CDR3 is TGTGCCAGTAGTCGGGTCGGGGAGCTGTTTTTT.